This T cell receptor (beta chain) was captured in a study of blood T cell repertoires in COVID-19. Study as a whole: PBMCs, B-cell-depleted T cells, or T cells provided the cDNA or gDNA that made up the material.

J gave up 2 bases and V 3 bases, and 11 bases lay outside the gene matches. Germline V gene lookup returns CDR1 DFQATT and CDR2 SNEGSKA (reference sequence). The CDR3 is 16 amino acids. Clones were read by immunoSEQ multiplex PCR, and TCRdb kept only the in-frame ones, dropping some. This table holds approximately 150,000 clones, roughly 79% found once. Sample: peripheral blood. The clonotype originates from a woman aged 60 to 75 with acute or convalescent COVID-19. The chain joins TRBV20-1 to TRBJ2-3; 7 bases agree with TRBD2. CDR3 region: CSASQGGRASTDTQYF. CDR3 nucleotides: TGCAGTGCTAGTCAGGGAGGGAGGGCCTCCACAGATACGCAGTATTTT.